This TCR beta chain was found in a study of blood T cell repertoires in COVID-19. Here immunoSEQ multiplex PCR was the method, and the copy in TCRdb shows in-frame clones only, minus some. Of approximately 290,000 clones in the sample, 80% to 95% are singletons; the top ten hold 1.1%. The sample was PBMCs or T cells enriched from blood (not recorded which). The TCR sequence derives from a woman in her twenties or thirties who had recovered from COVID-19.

This chain's CDR3 is CASSYAGLAGYEQYF. The CDR3 DNA reads as TGTGCCAGCAGCTATGCGGGACTAGCCGGGTACGAGCAGTACTTC. The rearrangement links TRBV7-2 to TRBJ2-7, with 9 positions matching TRBD2. The V gene's germline CDR1 is SGHTA and CDR2 FQGNSA. V trimming: 4 bases; J trimming: 4 bases; junction bases outside the gene matches: 8. This CDR3 is built from 15 residues.